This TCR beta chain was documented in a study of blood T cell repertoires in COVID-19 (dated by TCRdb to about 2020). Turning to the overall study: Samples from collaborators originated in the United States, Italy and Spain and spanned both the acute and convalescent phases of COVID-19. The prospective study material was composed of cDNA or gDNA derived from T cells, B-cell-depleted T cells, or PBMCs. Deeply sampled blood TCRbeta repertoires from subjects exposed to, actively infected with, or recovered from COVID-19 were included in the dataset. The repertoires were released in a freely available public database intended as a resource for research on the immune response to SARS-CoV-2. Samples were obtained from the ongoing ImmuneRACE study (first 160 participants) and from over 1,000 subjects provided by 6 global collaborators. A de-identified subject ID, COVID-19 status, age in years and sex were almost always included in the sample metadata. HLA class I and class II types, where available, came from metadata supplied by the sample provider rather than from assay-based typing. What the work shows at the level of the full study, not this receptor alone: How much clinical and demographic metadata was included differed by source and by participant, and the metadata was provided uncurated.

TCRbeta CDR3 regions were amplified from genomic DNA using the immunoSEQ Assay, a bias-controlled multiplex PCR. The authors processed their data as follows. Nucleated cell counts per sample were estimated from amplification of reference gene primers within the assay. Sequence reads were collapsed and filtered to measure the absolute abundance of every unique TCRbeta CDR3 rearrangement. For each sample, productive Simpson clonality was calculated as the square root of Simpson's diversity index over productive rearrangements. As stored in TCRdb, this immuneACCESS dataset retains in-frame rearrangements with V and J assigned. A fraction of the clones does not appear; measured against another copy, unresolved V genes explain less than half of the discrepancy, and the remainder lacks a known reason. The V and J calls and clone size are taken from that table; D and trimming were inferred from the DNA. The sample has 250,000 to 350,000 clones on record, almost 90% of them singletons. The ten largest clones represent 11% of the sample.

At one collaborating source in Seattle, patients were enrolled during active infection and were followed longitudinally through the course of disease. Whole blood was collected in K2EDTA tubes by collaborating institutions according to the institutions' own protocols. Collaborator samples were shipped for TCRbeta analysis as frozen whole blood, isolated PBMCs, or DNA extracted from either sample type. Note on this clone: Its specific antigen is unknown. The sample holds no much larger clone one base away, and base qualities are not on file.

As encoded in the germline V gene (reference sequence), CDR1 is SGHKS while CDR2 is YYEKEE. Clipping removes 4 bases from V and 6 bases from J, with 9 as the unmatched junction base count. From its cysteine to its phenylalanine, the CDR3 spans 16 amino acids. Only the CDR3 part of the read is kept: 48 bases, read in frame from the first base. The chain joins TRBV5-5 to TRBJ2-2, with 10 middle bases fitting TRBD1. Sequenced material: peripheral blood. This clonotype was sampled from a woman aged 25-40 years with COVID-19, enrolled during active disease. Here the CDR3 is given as CASSTPGQGLSGELFF. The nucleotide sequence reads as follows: TGTGCCAGCAGCACTCCGGGACAGGGGCTTTCCGGGGAGCTGTTTTTT.